The next 24 T cell receptor beta chains were all read from a single sample in a study of cytomegalovirus exposure and HLA in healthy donors. The PCR made use of 60 Vbeta and 13 Jbeta primers. Using immunoSEQ multiplex PCR, the repertoire was profiled, and TCRdb retains in-frame clones only, with some absent. This table has 90,000 to 100,000 clones, 75% to 85% appearing once. The specimen was PBMCs. The receptors derive from a woman between 35 and 50 years old in good health and CMV-seronegative.

The V call is TRBV6-1, the J call TRBJ2-5, with D tentatively TRBD2 (6 bases). The CDR3 is 12 amino acids. V gave up 6 bases and J gave up 2 bases, with 7 bases separating them. CDR1 and CDR2 (germline): MNHNS, SASEGT. The CDR3 coding sequence is TGTGCCAGCAGACGGGGGCAAGAGACCCAGTACTTC. Translation: CASRRGQETQYF.

This clone was detected only once. The rearrangement uses TRBV6-1 and TRBJ2-7; the match to TRBD1 covers 8 bases. The CDR3 is 11 residues long. V trimming: 2 bases; J trimming: 12 bases; junction bases outside the gene matches: 3. CDR1 is MNHNS, CDR2 SASEGT, per germline. In DNA form, the CDR3 reads TGTGCCAGCAGTGAACGGACAGGGTGGTACTTC. It codes for CASSERTGWYF.

This clone was found a few times. The chain employs TRBV6-5 and TRBJ2-6; D gene ambiguous. V lost 0 bases and J lost 0, with 6 bases in between. The CDR3 loop spans 16 amino acids. Germline values: CDR1 MNHEY, CDR2 SVGAGI. CDR3 region: CASSYSRSSGANVLTF. The CDR3, as DNA: TGTGCCAGCAGTTACTCACGCAGCTCTGGGGCCAACGTCCTGACTTTC.

The chain recombines TRBV6-5 with TRBJ1-2; 10 nucleotides line up with TRBD1. There are 15 residues in the CDR3. With V trimmed by 5 bases and J by 4 bases, 7 bases remained unmatched. Germline V gene data show CDR1 as MNHEY and CDR2 as SVGAGI. CDR3 loop: CASSTLRTGGYGYTF. The CDR3 DNA sequence: TGTGCCAGCAGTACCCTCCGGACAGGGGGCTATGGCTACACCTTC.

The J gene is TRBJ2-7, the V gene TRBV5-1; TRBD2 agrees at 10 bases. The CDR3 covers 14 residues. The germline V gene has CDR1 SGHRS and CDR2 YFSETQ. J gave up 3 bases and V 3 bases, and 3 bases lay outside the gene matches. The DNA for the CDR3 is TGCGCCAGCAGCTCACTAGCGGGGAACTACGAGCAGTACTTC. It yields the protein CASSSLAGNYEQYF. The entire variable domain, with the rest obtained from reference TRBV5-1 and TRBJ2-7, is as follows: KAGVTQTPRYLIKTRGQQVTLSCSPISGHRSVSWYQQTPGQGLQFLFEYFSETQRNKGNFPGRFSGRQFSNSRSEMNVSTLELGDSALYLCASSSLAGNYEQYFGPGTRLTVT.

The DNA of the CDR3 is TGCGCCAGCGGGGAGACATCCTATAATTCACCCCTCCACTTT. It specifies CASGETSYNSPLHF. The V gene is TRBV5-1, the J gene TRBJ1-6; D gene unclear. V lost 7 bases and J lost 1, with 9 bases in between. The CDR3 extends over 14 amino acids. Germline lookup yields CDR1 SGHRS and CDR2 YFSETQ.

V and J are TRBV7-2 and TRBJ1-4; D remains unclear. The CDR3 sequence is 14 residues long. V lost 4 bases and J 5 bases, leaving 11 bases between the germline ends. Germline CDR1 and CDR2: SGHTA and FQGNSA. The DNA of the CDR3 is TGTGCCAGCAGCTATTCTAGGCGGAATGAAAAACTGTTTTTT. The encoded protein is CASSYSRRNEKLFF.

This clone was seen a few times. V gene TRBV7-8 combines with J gene TRBJ2-7; D remains unclear. CDR3 size: 15 residues. In germline, CDR1 is SGHVS, CDR2 FQNEAQ. V shed 0 bases and J shed 7 bases, with 16 bases lying between them. CDR3 nucleotides: TGTGCCAGCAGCTTAGCGCACGGAAAAACGCGGGAGCAGTACTTC. This translates into CASSLAHGKTREQYF.

CDR3 nucleotide sequence: TGCGCCAGCAGGGGACAGGGGGCGAGCACAGATACGCAGTATTTT. Translated: CASRGQGASTDTQYF. The J gene is TRBJ2-3, the V gene TRBV5-1; 12 bases fit TRBD1. This CDR3 is 15 amino acids long. The germline V gene has CDR1 SGHRS and CDR2 YFSETQ. V lost 5 bases and J lost 0; bases outside the gene matches: 1.

The table lists this clone with a few counts. V gene TRBV4-1 combines with J gene TRBJ2-1; TRBD2 matches at 9 bases. CDR1 is MGHRA and CDR2 is YSYEKL in the germline V gene. The CDR3 consists of 15 residues. Trimming removed 1 base from V and 9 bases from J; junction bases left unmatched: 7. CDR3 nucleotide sequence: TGCGCCAGCAGCCAAGGTGCTAGCGGGGCTGTTGAGCAGTTCTTC. It encodes CASSQGASGAVEQFF.

V and J are TRBV18 and TRBJ2-2; a possible D gene is TRBD1 (5 bases). This CDR3 is built from 13 residues. V was cut by 6 bases and J by 5 bases, with 10 bases left in between. Germline V CDR1 and CDR2: KGHSH, LQKENI. CDR3 in amino acids: CASSTGLTGELFF. CDR3 nucleotide sequence: TGTGCCAGCTCCACAGGATTAACCGGGGAGCTGTTTTTT.

V usage is TRBV20-1 and J usage is TRBJ1-2; TRBD1 might be the D (6 bases). Germline V gene lookup returns CDR1 DFQATT and CDR2 SNEGSKA (reference sequence). CDR3 size: 11 residues. The V end was cut by 6 bases, the J end by 6 bases, with 11 bases between. The CDR3 region is CSASGGHGYTF. CDR3 coding DNA: TGCAGTGCGTCGGGGGGGCATGGCTACACCTTC.

The count of this clone is one. This chain uses TRBV7-9 with TRBJ1-6, with TRBD1 matching 9 bases. The V and J ends lost 6 bases and 6 bases, in that order; junction bases with no gene match: 15. Germline V lookup: CDR1 SEHNR, CDR2 FQNEAQ (reference sequence). The CDR3 is made up of 18 amino acids. The chain's CDR3 is CASSPGQGNIMVNSPLHF. Written as DNA, the CDR3 is TGTGCCAGCAGTCCGGGACAGGGAAACATAATGGTTAATTCACCCCTCCACTTT.

This clone was seen a single time. The chain combines TRBV6-1 with TRBJ2-7; possible D gene TRBD1, 6 bases. This CDR3 region has 15 residues. V was shortened by 8 bases and J by 0 bases, with 17 bases between the two germline ends. Germline V gene lookup returns CDR1 MNHNS and CDR2 SASEGT. CDR3: CASGGGHTSSYEQYF. In nucleotides, the CDR3 is TGTGCCAGCGGTGGGGGACATACGAGCTCCTACGAGCAGTACTTC.

This clone was seen a handful of times. The chain recombines TRBV5-1 with TRBJ2-2; TRBD1 aligns across 8 bases. CDR3 length: 16 amino acids. Unmatched junction bases numbered 9, after V lost 2 bases and J lost 6 bases. CDR1 is SGHRS and CDR2 is YFSETQ in the germline V gene. The CDR3 region is CASSLYRTGFPGELFF. CDR3 DNA sequence: TGCGCCAGCAGCTTATACAGGACAGGGTTTCCCGGGGAGCTGTTTTTT.

CDR3 coding DNA: TGTGCCAGCAGCTTAGGGGCATTGGGTTCTGGGGCCAACGTCCTGACTTTC. Its protein product is CASSLGALGSGANVLTF. The chain uses TRBV7-3 and TRBJ2-6; a possible D gene is TRBD1 (5 bases). V lost 2 bases and J lost 1, with 12 bases in between. The CDR3 has 17 residues. Germline CDR1 reads SGHTA; CDR2 reads FQGTGA. Based on the CDR3 plus reference TRBV7-3 and TRBJ2-6, the full variable domain is GAGVSQTPSNKVTEKGKYVELRCDPISGHTALYWYRQSLGQGPEFLIYFQGTGAADDSGLPNDRFFAVRPEGSVSTLKIQRTERGDSAVYLCASSLGALGSGANVLTFGAGSRLTVL.

The rearrangement uses TRBV6-1 and TRBJ1-5, with D possibly matching TRBD1 (5 bases). CDR3 size: 14 residues. The germline gives CDR1 MNHNS, CDR2 SASEGT. Between the trimmed V and J ends, which lost 6 bases and 7 bases, there was a span of 16 bases. CDR3 protein: CASSLTDLRQPQHF. CDR3 in DNA: TGTGCCAGCAGCTTGACAGATCTCCGCCAGCCCCAGCATTTT.

This clone was counted a few times. The genes are TRBV5-1 and TRBJ2-5, with D maybe TRBD2 (6 bases). The V gene's germline CDR1 is SGHRS and CDR2 YFSETQ. Trimming cost V 0 bases and J 1 base, with 7 bases left between them. This CDR3 comprises 14 residues. Written as DNA, the CDR3 is TGCGCCAGCAGCTTGGGCGGGGTCCAAGAGACCCAGTACTTC. Amino acids: CASSLGGVQETQYF.

The rearrangement uses TRBV5-1 and TRBJ1-2; D may be TRBD1 (6 bases). Germline V CDR1 and CDR2: SGHRS, YFSETQ. The CDR3 totals 15 residues. Trimming took off 0 bases at V and 4 bases at J, with 13 bases between the two ends. CDR3 residues: CASSLELGRGYGYTF. DNA of the CDR3: TGCGCCAGCAGCTTGGAGCTGGGCAGGGGCTATGGCTACACCTTC.

V and J are TRBV10-2 and TRBJ2-7; D is possibly TRBD2 (7 bases). V lost 6 bases to trimming and J lost 1 base, with 16 bases between them. The CDR3 is made up of 15 amino acids. Germline lookup yields CDR1 WSHSY and CDR2 SAAADI. CDR3 in DNA: TGCGCCAGCAGATTGGGAGGGAGGGGGTCCTACGAGCAGTACTTC. Amino acids: CASRLGGRGSYEQYF.

Of note for this clone: Germline and junction disagree at one end, which may indicate a read error. The CDR3 DNA follows: TGCGCCAGCAGTTTGGAGTTAGCCGGCAATGAGCAGTTCTTC. It codes for CASSLELAGNEQFF. The chain is built from TRBV5-1 and TRBJ2-1; D remains unclear. The CDR3 extends over 14 amino acids. Germline V gene sequence: CDR1 SGHRS, CDR2 YFSETQ.

This clone turned up a few times. The chain links TRBV19 to TRBJ1-5; D remains unclear. The CDR3 spans 16 residues. CDR1 is LNHDA and CDR2 is SQIVND in the germline V gene (reference sequence). V dropped 3 bases and J dropped 1 base, with 13 bases sitting between them. The CDR3 region has the DNA TGTGCCAGTAGTATTCCTGGAGGGCCAAGCAATCAGCCCCAGCATTTT. It yields the protein CASSIPGGPSNQPQHF.

This sequence joins TRBV14 and TRBJ1-2; 10 bases map to TRBD1. This CDR3 has 14 residues. V lost 4 bases and J lost 3; bases outside the gene matches: 2. CDR1 SGHDN and CDR2 FVKESK come from the germline V gene. The CDR3 DNA sequence: TGTGCCAGCAGCCTAGGACAGGGGGACTATGGCTACACCTTC. Protein product: CASSLGQGDYGYTF.

The chain couples TRBV5-1 to TRBJ2-3; TRBD2 matches at 11 bases. CDR3 length equals 15 residues. The ends lost 4 bases at V and 3 bases at J; junction bases unmatched: 4. In germline, CDR1 is SGHRS, CDR2 YFSETQ. The CDR3 sequence: CASSAASGGTDTQYF. The CDR3 coding sequence is TGCGCCAGCAGCGCCGCTAGCGGGGGGACAGATACGCAGTATTTT.